The next 15 T cell receptor beta chains were all read from a single sample in a study of STAT5B mutations in CD4+ large granular lymphocyte leukemia. Libraries were prepared by immunoSEQ multiplex PCR; TCRdb keeps only in-frame clonotypes and omits some of them. This table holds approximately 30,000 clones, more than 65% found once. What was sequenced was CD4+ T cells from blood buffy coats. Source of these receptors: a human donor in good health.

The chain uses TRBV6-5 and TRBJ2-3, with 8 positions matching TRBD2. With 8 bases clipped from V and 13 bases from J, the junction kept 17 bases outside the gene matches. This CDR3 region has 14 residues. Germline CDR1 MNHEY, CDR2 SVGAGI. CDR3: CASHLRGALSSEYF. CDR3 in DNA: TGTGCCAGCCACTTGCGGGGGGCCCTCAGTTCGGAGTATTTT.

This clone came up a few times. The chain is built from TRBV7-8 and TRBJ2-7, with 7 nucleotides matching TRBD2. Unmatched junction bases numbered 8, after V lost 8 bases and J lost 4 bases. Germline V gives CDR1 SGHVS, CDR2 FQNEAQ. This CDR3 is built from 13 residues. CDR3 sequence reads: CASGLADEYEQYF. CDR3 nucleotides: TGTGCCAGCGGGCTAGCGGACGAATACGAGCAGTACTTC. The full variable domain, completed using reference TRBV7-8 and TRBJ2-7, is GAGVSQSPRYKVAKRGQDVALRCDPISGHVSLFWYQQALGQGPEFLTYFQNEAQLDKSGLPSDRFFAERPEGSVSTLKIQRTQQEDSAVYLCASGLADEYEQYFGPGTRLTVT.

The genes are TRBV19 and TRBJ2-7, with TRBD1 as a possible D gene (8 bases). Trimming shortened V by 7 bases and J by 7 bases, and 14 bases separated the two germline ends. This CDR3 contains 12 residues. Germline V gives CDR1 LNHDA, CDR2 SQIVND (reference sequence). CDR3 nucleotide sequence: TGTGCCAGTAACAGGGGGGGTGGTGAGCAGTACTTC. Its translation: CASNRGGGEQYF.

V is TRBV19 and J is TRBJ2-2; maybe TRBD2 (6 bases). CDR3 size: 16 residues. Germline assignment: CDR1 LNHDA and CDR2 SQIVND (reference sequence). Deletions cut 6 bases from V and 5 bases from J, with 19 bases between. The CDR3 is CASSLPFGGTTGELFF. The CDR3 DNA is TGTGCCAGTAGCCTGCCTTTCGGCGGGACTACCGGGGAGCTGTTTTTT.

This clone showed up just a few times. The gene calls are TRBV10-1 and TRBJ1-5; D is possibly TRBD1 (6 bases). The V end lost 2 bases, the J end lost 0 bases, and 11 bases lay between the germline ends. CDR1 and CDR2 (germline): WNHNN, SYGVQD (reference sequence). The CDR3 loop spans 16 amino acids. The CDR3 DNA follows: TGCGCCAGCAGTGAGAACAGGGATCATAGCAATCAGCCCCAGCATTTT. Protein product: CASSENRDHSNQPQHF.

The V gene is TRBV10-3, the J gene TRBJ2-7; weak D call: TRBD1 (5 bases). The germline CDR1 and CDR2 sequences are ENHRY and SYGVKD. This CDR3 region has 12 residues. V was shortened by 8 bases and J by 0 bases, with 8 bases between the two germline ends. As DNA, the CDR3 is TGTGCCATCCAGACAGCCTCCTACGAGCAGTACTTC. Its protein is CAIQTASYEQYF.

The CDR3 region has the DNA TGTGCCAGCAGTCGGAGCACCGGGGAGCTGTTTTTT. This gives the protein CASSRSTGELFF. This rearrangement joins TRBV6-5 to TRBJ2-2; D not resolved. The germline V and J ends were trimmed by 5 bases and 4 bases, with 5 bases remaining between them. Germline values: CDR1 MNHEY, CDR2 SVGAGI. The CDR3 contains 12 residues.

Comment on this clone: An end of the junction differs from the germline gene, which may be a read error. The chain combines TRBV7-7 with TRBJ2-5; 7 bases line up with TRBD1. The CDR3 consists of 15 residues. Looked up from germline, CDR1 is SSHAT and CDR2 is FNYEAQ (reference sequence). The CDR3 is CASSLGLTGRETQYF. The DNA for the CDR3 is TGTGCTAGCAGCTTAGGTCTGACAGGGCGAGAGACCCAGTACTTC.

The V call is TRBV5-8, the J call TRBJ2-5; perhaps TRBD2 as D (6 bases). The CDR3 has 15 residues. V lost 0 bases and J 2 bases, leaving 11 bases between the germline ends. Germline assignment: CDR1 SGHTS and CDR2 YDEGEE. CDR3 DNA: TGTGCCAGCAGCTTGGGGGCTAGCGCACAAGAGACCCAGTACTTC. This translates into CASSLGASAQETQYF.

The chain recombines TRBV19 with TRBJ1-1; 9 nucleotides agree with TRBD1. The J segment lost 0 bases and the V segment lost 4 bases, leaving 3 bases of the junction unmatched. This CDR3 has 15 residues. The germline gives CDR1 LNHDA, CDR2 SQIVND (reference sequence). The CDR3, as DNA: TGTGCCAGTAGTAGGGACAGGGTTATGAACACTGAAGCTTTCTTT. The encoded protein is CASSRDRVMNTEAFF. The complete variable domain, with remaining parts taken from reference TRBV19 and TRBJ1-1, reads DGGITQSPKYLFRKEGQNVTLSCEQNLNHDAMYWYRQDPGQGLRLIYYSQIVNDFQKGDIAEGYSVSREKKESFPLTVTSAQKNPTAFYLCASSRDRVMNTEAFFGQGTRLTVV.

The DNA for the CDR3 is TGTGCCAGCAGTGAACCTGGGGTTGTGGAGACCCAGTACTTC. It specifies CASSEPGVVETQYF. The chain carries TRBV25-1 and TRBJ2-5; D call uncertain. Germline V gene sequence: CDR1 MGHDK, CDR2 SYGVNS. The ends were cut back, 2 bases at V and 5 bases at J, with 12 bases in the middle. The CDR3 sequence is 14 residues long.

The chain uses TRBV5-4 and TRBJ2-3; D might be TRBD2 (5 bases). The V end was cut by 4 bases, the J end by 0 bases, with 15 bases between. The V gene's germline CDR1 is SGHNT and CDR2 YYREEE (reference sequence). This CDR3 is built from 16 residues. The CDR3 bases are TGTGCCAGCAGCCGAGACTCAGCTAGCAGCACAGATACGCAGTATTTT. Its translation: CASSRDSASSTDTQYF.

The rearrangement joins TRBV5-1 to TRBJ1-6; no definite D call. The V and J ends lost 5 bases and 9 bases respectively, with 15 bases between them. CDR1 is SGHRS and CDR2 is YFSETQ in the germline V gene. The CDR3 sequence is 14 residues long. CDR3 in DNA: TGCGCCAGCAGATTGTTGGACGGGAGTTCACCCCTCCACTTT. Protein: CASRLLDGSSPLHF.

This clone was seen a single time. This sequence joins TRBV28 and TRBJ1-2, with no clear D. CDR1 and CDR2 (germline): MDHEN, SYDVKM. The CDR3 sequence is 12 residues long. Trimming removed 5 bases at V and 5 bases at J, with 9 bases between. CDR3 nucleotide sequence: TGTGCCAGCAGTCGTCCCGGTTATGGCTACACCTTC. It encodes CASSRPGYGYTF.

The chain has TRBV29-1 and TRBJ2-5; 7 positions match TRBD2. The last part of the DNA fits TRBJ2-7 better; the J call may be wrong. Looked up from germline, CDR1 is SQVTM and CDR2 is ANQGSEA. The length of the CDR3 is 14 residues. CDR3 region: CSVVASSGSYEQYF. CDR3 bases: TGCAGCGTTGTTGCCTCTAGCGGATCCTACGAGCAGTACTTC.